A selection of T cell receptor beta chains follows, all from one sample in a study of T cells after yellow fever vaccination. One entry per CDR3 protein results from TCRdb running MiXCR on the 5' RACE reads. Found here are about 63,000 distinct CDR3 sequences, roughly 7.3% of them singletons; the top ten hold 30% to 45%. Sequencing used CD8+ T cells sorted from PBMCs, obtained 15 days after the yellow fever booster vaccination. The receptor set was obtained from a man younger than 40 who received the YFV17D yellow fever vaccine. CDR3s include the opening cysteine and the closing phenylalanine or tryptophan. D genes are given only for firm matches. The size of a clone is reported for some rows only, either as once, few or many, or as a class for expanded clones.

clone_size: many
v_call: TRBV7-9
d_call: -
j_call: TRBJ2-3
cdr3_nt: TGTGCCAGCAGCTCAACCCAGGGTGCAGATACGCAGTATTTT
cdr3_aa: CASSSTQGADTQYF

clone_size: many
v_call: TRBV7-8
d_call: -
j_call: TRBJ2-1
cdr3_nt: TGTGCCAGCAGCTTAGCCCTAAGACTAAAGAATGAGCAGTTCTTC
cdr3_aa: CASSLALRLKNEQFF

clone_size: many
v_call: TRBV7-2
d_call: -
j_call: TRBJ2-3
cdr3_nt: TGTGCCAGCAGCTTAGCTTCTACCCGCACAGATACGCAGTATTTT
cdr3_aa: CASSLASTRTDTQYF

clone_size: many
v_call: TRBV6-2/TRBV6-3
d_call: -
j_call: TRBJ2-3
cdr3_nt: TGTGCCACCAGTTTGATCTTCGAAGATACGCAGTATTTT
cdr3_aa: CATSLIFEDTQYF

clone_size: many
v_call: TRBV29-1
d_call: -
j_call: TRBJ2-2
cdr3_nt: TGCAGCGTTGACCCCGGCCAGGCCGGGGAGCTGTTTTTT
cdr3_aa: CSVDPGQAGELFF

clone_size: many
v_call: TRBV6-5
d_call: -
j_call: TRBJ1-2
cdr3_nt: TGTGCCAGCAGTTACGTAGCAGCTAACTATGGCTACACCTTC
cdr3_aa: CASSYVAANYGYTF

clone_size: many
v_call: TRBV5-4
d_call: -
j_call: TRBJ2-7
cdr3_nt: TGTGCCAGCAGCTTGGGGGAAAGCACCTACGAGCAGTACTTC
cdr3_aa: CASSLGESTYEQYF

clone_size: few
v_call: TRBV27
d_call: TRBD2
j_call: TRBJ2-5
cdr3_nt: TGTGCCAGCAGTTTATCATCTAGCGGCGAGACCCAGTACTTC
cdr3_aa: CASSLSSSGETQYF

clone_size: many
v_call: TRBV27
d_call: -
j_call: TRBJ2-1
cdr3_nt: TGTGCCAGCAACCAACCGGGCTATGAGCAGTTCTTC
cdr3_aa: CASNQPGYEQFF

clone_size: few
v_call: TRBV19
d_call: -
j_call: TRBJ1-1
cdr3_nt: TGTGCCAGTAGTATAAGGGCTAACACTGAAGCTTTCTTT
cdr3_aa: CASSIRANTEAFF

clone_size: many
v_call: TRBV7-9
d_call: TRBD2
j_call: TRBJ2-7
cdr3_nt: TGTGCCAGCAGCGGCGGGGGCTACGAGCAGTACTTC
cdr3_aa: CASSGGGYEQYF

clone_size: many
v_call: TRBV29-1
d_call: -
j_call: TRBJ2-1
cdr3_nt: TGCAGCGTTGGAGGTACATGGGGCATTGGTGAGCAGTTCTTC
cdr3_aa: CSVGGTWGIGEQFF

clone_size: many
v_call: TRBV29-1
d_call: -
j_call: TRBJ2-5
cdr3_nt: TGCAGCGTCGACGATGGGGACCGCAACCTTCTAGTGACCCAGTACTTC
cdr3_aa: CSVDDGDRNLLVTQYF

clone_size: few
v_call: TRBV11-2
d_call: -
j_call: TRBJ2-5
cdr3_nt: TGTGCCAGCAGCCCACCGATGCATCGGCAAGAGACCCAGTACTTC
cdr3_aa: CASSPPMHRQETQYF

clone_size: many
v_call: TRBV18
d_call: -
j_call: TRBJ2-3
cdr3_nt: TGTGCCAGCTCACCGTCCCAGGACACAGATACGCAGTATTTT
cdr3_aa: CASSPSQDTDTQYF

clone_size: few
v_call: TRBV7-2
d_call: -
j_call: TRBJ1-3
cdr3_nt: TGTGCCAGCAGCTTACTTGTCGGCGGCTCCCCTGGAAACACCATATATTTT
cdr3_aa: CASSLLVGGSPGNTIYF

clone_size: many
v_call: TRBV12-3/TRBV12-4
d_call: -
j_call: TRBJ2-4
cdr3_nt: TGTGCCACCCACGGACTAAATCCATACATTCAGTACTTC
cdr3_aa: CATHGLNPYIQYF

clone_size: many
v_call: TRBV6-1
d_call: -
j_call: TRBJ2-7
cdr3_nt: TGTGCCAGCAGTGTGGGCGGCTCCTACGAGCAGTACTTC
cdr3_aa: CASSVGGSYEQYF

clone_size: many
v_call: TRBV20-1
d_call: -
j_call: TRBJ2-7
cdr3_nt: TGCAGTGCAGAAGAGACTAGCTCCTACGAGCAGTACTTC
cdr3_aa: CSAEETSSYEQYF

clone_size: -
v_call: TRBV25-1
d_call: -
j_call: TRBJ2-5
cdr3_nt: TGTGCCAGCAGTGAATATGGGGAAGAGACCCAGTACTTC
cdr3_aa: CASSEYGEETQYF

clone_size: many
v_call: TRBV2
d_call: -
j_call: TRBJ2-5
cdr3_nt: TGTGCCAGCAGTGGGCCCCAAGAGACCCAGTACTTC
cdr3_aa: CASSGPQETQYF

clone_size: -
v_call: TRBV7-8
d_call: TRBD1
j_call: TRBJ2-1
cdr3_nt: TGTGCCAGCAGCGTTCCCTCTTCACAGGGGAGCTCCTACAATGAGCAGTTCTTC
cdr3_aa: CASSVPSSQGSSYNEQFF

clone_size: many
v_call: TRBV21-1
d_call: -
j_call: TRBJ2-7
cdr3_nt: TGTGCCAGCAGCAAAGCCCGGACGGCAACCTACGAGCAGTACTTC
cdr3_aa: CASSKARTATYEQYF

clone_size: many
v_call: TRBV7-9
d_call: TRBD1
j_call: TRBJ2-7
cdr3_nt: TGTGCCAGCAGCTTACGGACAGGCTACGAGCAGTACTTC
cdr3_aa: CASSLRTGYEQYF

clone_size: many
v_call: TRBV7-8
d_call: -
j_call: TRBJ2-7
cdr3_nt: TGTGCCAGCAGCTTGGGAACCGTGCAGTACTTC
cdr3_aa: CASSLGTVQYF

clone_size: many
v_call: TRBV23-1
d_call: -
j_call: TRBJ2-3
cdr3_nt: TGCGCCAGCAGTCAATTAGACAGTCGTAATACGCAGTATTTT
cdr3_aa: CASSQLDSRNTQYF

clone_size: many
v_call: TRBV29-1
d_call: -
j_call: TRBJ2-7
cdr3_nt: TGCAGCGTTGTGGGCGGACAGCAAAGCTCCTACGAGCAGTACTTC
cdr3_aa: CSVVGGQQSSYEQYF

clone_size: many
v_call: TRBV12-3/TRBV12-4
d_call: -
j_call: TRBJ1-1
cdr3_nt: TGTGCCAGCAGTCGAGGGGGGATGAACACTGAAGCTTTCTTT
cdr3_aa: CASSRGGMNTEAFF

clone_size: many
v_call: TRBV27
d_call: -
j_call: TRBJ2-7
cdr3_nt: TGTGCCAGTTTGGGACTCCTCGGAGGGCAGTACTTC
cdr3_aa: CASLGLLGGQYF

clone_size: many
v_call: TRBV27
d_call: -
j_call: TRBJ2-2
cdr3_nt: TGTGCCAGCAGTTTAGAGCGGGCCGTCACCGGGGAGCTGTTTTTT
cdr3_aa: CASSLERAVTGELFF

clone_size: -
v_call: TRBV12-3/TRBV12-4
d_call: TRBD1
j_call: TRBJ2-7
cdr3_nt: TGTGCCAGCAGTTTAACCCCTTGGACAGGGGGCTACGAGCAGTACTTC
cdr3_aa: CASSLTPWTGGYEQYF

clone_size: many
v_call: TRBV14
d_call: -
j_call: TRBJ2-7
cdr3_nt: TGTGCCAGCAGCCAACGACCCGGGACTTACTACGAGCAGTACTTC
cdr3_aa: CASSQRPGTYYEQYF

clone_size: many
v_call: TRBV20-1
d_call: TRBD2
j_call: TRBJ2-4
cdr3_nt: TGCAGTGCCTCGAAGGGACTAGCGTCAGCTCGAAAAAACATTCAGTACTTC
cdr3_aa: CSASKGLASARKNIQYF

clone_size: many
v_call: TRBV29-1
d_call: TRBD1
j_call: TRBJ2-7
cdr3_nt: TGCAGCGTTGGTACAGGGGGCTACGAGCAGTACTTC
cdr3_aa: CSVGTGGYEQYF

clone_size: many
v_call: TRBV20-1
d_call: TRBD1
j_call: TRBJ2-7
cdr3_nt: TGCAGTGCTAGCCTCTGGGACAGGGGCCACGAGCAGTACTTC
cdr3_aa: CSASLWDRGHEQYF

clone_size: many
v_call: TRBV5-6
d_call: -
j_call: TRBJ2-5
cdr3_nt: TGTGCCAGCGGGGGTTTCGGTGTCGGGGACCAAGAGACCCAGTACTTC
cdr3_aa: CASGGFGVGDQETQYF

clone_size: many
v_call: TRBV12-3/TRBV12-4
d_call: -
j_call: TRBJ2-7
cdr3_nt: TGTGCCAGCAGCGAAACGACGGGGGTGAGAAGGTACGAGCAGTACTTC
cdr3_aa: CASSETTGVRRYEQYF

clone_size: many
v_call: TRBV6-5
d_call: -
j_call: TRBJ1-1
cdr3_nt: TGTGCCAGCAGTTACGGCAGGAGCGCTGAAGCTTTCTTT
cdr3_aa: CASSYGRSAEAFF

clone_size: many
v_call: TRBV5-1
d_call: -
j_call: TRBJ1-1
cdr3_nt: TGCGCCAGCAGTGGGGATCTGAACACTGAAGCTTTCTTT
cdr3_aa: CASSGDLNTEAFF

clone_size: few
v_call: TRBV4-1
d_call: TRBD2
j_call: TRBJ2-1
cdr3_nt: TGCGCCAGCAGCCAAATCGATCGGGCGGGAGCAATCGATGAGCAGTTCTTC
cdr3_aa: CASSQIDRAGAIDEQFF

clone_size: -
v_call: TRBV6-1
d_call: TRBD1
j_call: TRBJ1-6
cdr3_nt: TGTGCCAGCAGTGGCGGGACAGGAGGGCTCAATTCACCCCTCCACTTT
cdr3_aa: CASSGGTGGLNSPLHF

clone_size: many
v_call: TRBV9
d_call: TRBD2
j_call: TRBJ2-2
cdr3_nt: TGTGCCAGCAGCGTAGGTAGCGGGACCGGGGAGCTGTTTTTT
cdr3_aa: CASSVGSGTGELFF

clone_size: many
v_call: TRBV7-9
d_call: TRBD2
j_call: TRBJ2-3
cdr3_nt: TGTGCCAGCAGCCTGTGGGAGGGCTTCCAAGATACGCAGTATTTT
cdr3_aa: CASSLWEGFQDTQYF

clone_size: few
v_call: TRBV27
d_call: -
j_call: TRBJ2-6
cdr3_nt: TGTGCCACCCTAGGGATAAAGGGAGAAACCAACCTTATCCCTTCTGGGGCCAACGTCCTGACTTTC
cdr3_aa: CATLGIKGETNLIPSGANVLTF

clone_size: -
v_call: TRBV29-1
d_call: -
j_call: TRBJ2-3
cdr3_nt: TGCAGCGTTGAAGTCGAACTAGTCCCCACAGATACGCAGTATTTT
cdr3_aa: CSVEVELVPTDTQYF

clone_size: many
v_call: TRBV9
d_call: -
j_call: TRBJ2-3
cdr3_nt: TGTGCCAGCAGCGTAGTGTCCACAGATACGCAGTATTTT
cdr3_aa: CASSVVSTDTQYF

clone_size: few
v_call: TRBV5-5
d_call: -
j_call: TRBJ2-4
cdr3_nt: TGTGCCAGCAGCTTGGGAGAAGCCAAAAACATTCAGTACTTC
cdr3_aa: CASSLGEAKNIQYF

clone_size: many
v_call: TRBV7-9
d_call: TRBD2
j_call: TRBJ2-1
cdr3_nt: TGTGCCAGCAGCTTAGATGCTAGCGGGAGATATAATGAGCAGTTCTTC
cdr3_aa: CASSLDASGRYNEQFF

clone_size: many
v_call: TRBV9
d_call: TRBD1
j_call: TRBJ2-7
cdr3_nt: TGTGCCAGCAGCGTAGGTGGGACAGGCGAGGCCTACGAGCAGTACTTC
cdr3_aa: CASSVGGTGEAYEQYF

clone_size: many
v_call: TRBV27
d_call: TRBD2
j_call: TRBJ2-5
cdr3_nt: TGTGCCAGCAGTTTAGTTCCGTCTAGCGGGAGTATCCAGTACTTC
cdr3_aa: CASSLVPSSGSIQYF

clone_size: many
v_call: TRBV15
d_call: TRBD2
j_call: TRBJ2-1
cdr3_nt: TGTGCCACCAGCAGCGGACTAGCGGGAGGGCGGAGGCAGTTCTTC
cdr3_aa: CATSSGLAGGRRQFF

clone_size: many
v_call: TRBV15
d_call: -
j_call: TRBJ2-4
cdr3_nt: TGTGCCACCAGCAGATCCTTGGGCAAAAACATTCAGTACTTC
cdr3_aa: CATSRSLGKNIQYF